These T cell receptor beta chains were read from a single sample in a study of Graves' ophthalmopathy and Graves' hyperthyroidism. TCRdb redid the calling of the multiplex PCR reads with MiXCR, one entry per CDR3 protein. Altogether 400,000 to 450,000 distinct CDR3 sequences are present, 20% to 25% being singletons, with the ten largest covering 2.5% to 3.5%. The sample consisted of peripheral blood. These receptors were taken from a woman under 30 with stable Graves' hyperthyroidism. CDR3s include the opening cysteine and the closing phenylalanine or tryptophan. D genes are given only for firm matches. The size of a clone is reported for some rows only, either as once, few or many, or as a class for expanded clones.

TRBV6-5	NA	TRBJ1-2	NA	TGTGCCAGCAGTTACGGCGAGGGTTCTAACTATGGCTACACCTTC	CASSYGEGSNYGYTF
TRBV20-1	NA	TRBJ1-1	many	TGCAGTGCCCAGGGAGGGGAGACTGAAGCTTTCTTT	CSAQGGETEAFF
TRBV30	TRBD1	TRBJ1-2	few	TGTGCCTGGAGTGTTGGACAGGGGGCGAGTGGCTACACCTTC	CAWSVGQGASGYTF
TRBV6-5	NA	TRBJ1-2	NA	TGTGCCAGCAGTTACTCGATGGTAGAAAGAAACTATGGCTACACCTTC	CASSYSMVERNYGYTF
TRBV12-3/TRBV12-4	NA	TRBJ1-5	many	TGTGCCAGCAGTTTTAGGCAGGGTGGCAATCAGCCCCAGCATTTT	CASSFRQGGNQPQHF
TRBV10-3	NA	TRBJ1-5	many	TGTGCCATCAGTGAGTCTGAGTGGCCCAATCAGCCCCAGCATTTT	CAISESEWPNQPQHF
TRBV12-3/TRBV12-4	NA	TRBJ1-5	NA	TGTGCCAGCAGTCCAACAGGGCTCAGCAATCAGCCCCAGCATTTT	CASSPTGLSNQPQHF
TRBV18	NA	TRBJ1-1	few	TGTGCCAGCTCACCGAGGGGTTACACTGAAGCTTTCTTT	CASSPRGYTEAFF
TRBV5-1	TRBD1	TRBJ2-7	NA	TGCGCCAGCAGACCTTCCGGGACAGGGGGATACGAGCAGTACTTC	CASRPSGTGGYEQYF
TRBV5-1	NA	TRBJ2-2	NA	TGCGCCAGCAGCTTGACAGGAGATCGGACCGGGGAGCTGTTTTTT	CASSLTGDRTGELFF
TRBV14	NA	TRBJ2-2	few	TGTGCCAGCAGCCAAGATATCCGGGAAGAGGGCACCGGGGAGCTGTTTTTT	CASSQDIREEGTGELFF
TRBV6-2/TRBV6-3	TRBD2	TRBJ2-2	many	TGTGCCAGCAAGCTGCCCGCGGGAGGGCCCCGGGGCACCGGGGAGCTGTTTTTT	CASKLPAGGPRGTGELFF
TRBV6-5	TRBD1	TRBJ1-1	NA	TGTGCCAGCAGTTACTCCCCCATACAGGGGGCGGATGAAGCTTTCTTT	CASSYSPIQGADEAFF
TRBV28	NA	TRBJ1-6	NA	TGTGCCAGCAGTTTCCGGGCCCGGGCTTCACCCCTCCACTTT	CASSFRARASPLHF
TRBV5-1	TRBD1	TRBJ2-5	once	TGCGCCAGCAGCTTCACAGGGGCCCAAGAGACCCAGTACTTC	CASSFTGAQETQYF
TRBV30	NA	TRBJ2-5	NA	TGTGCCTGGAGTTTGGGGCAGGGCCAAGAGACCCAGTACTTC	CAWSLGQGQETQYF
TRBV11-2	TRBD1	TRBJ2-7	few	TGTGCCAGCAGAAAGTATGGGTCCCGGGACAGGACATCCTACGAGCAGTACTTC	CASRKYGSRDRTSYEQYF
TRBV24-1	TRBD2	TRBJ2-5	many	TGTGCCACCAGTGACCCTGGACTAGCGGGAGCGCGAGAGACCCAGTACTTC	CATSDPGLAGARETQYF
TRBV6-4	TRBD2	TRBJ2-2	many	TGTGCCAGCAGTGACTATAGCGGGATGAGGACCGGGGAGCTGTTTTTT	CASSDYSGMRTGELFF
TRBV7-8	NA	TRBJ2-7	many	TGTGCCAGCAGCTTCTGGGGTAACGAGCAGTACTTC	CASSFWGNEQYF
TRBV12-3/TRBV12-4	NA	TRBJ1-5	NA	TGTGCCAGCGCCACGGGAAGGGTCAATCAGCCCCAGCATTTT	CASATGRVNQPQHF
TRBV6-1	NA	TRBJ2-5	NA	TGTGCCAGCAGTGAAGTAGCTAGACGGCGGGAGACCCAGTACTTC	CASSEVARRRETQYF
TRBV12-3/TRBV12-4	NA	TRBJ2-7	NA	TGTGCCAGCAGTCGTCAGGGAGTCGAGCAGTACTTC	CASSRQGVEQYF
TRBV27	TRBD1	TRBJ1-2	NA	TGTGCCAGCAAGGACAGGGGGGGAGGCTTAGGTGGCTACACCTTC	CASKDRGGGLGGYTF
TRBV30	TRBD1	TRBJ1-2	NA	TGTGCCTGGAGTGTGACAGGGAATGCTAACTATGGCTACACCTTC	CAWSVTGNANYGYTF
TRBV12-3/TRBV12-4	NA	TRBJ1-3	many	TGTGCCAGCAGTTTAGATCAGGGCGTTGCTGGAAACACCATATATTTT	CASSLDQGVAGNTIYF
TRBV7-8	NA	TRBJ1-3	NA	TGTGCCAGCAGCTTAGCGCCAGGGAGGTTGGGAGGAAACACCATATATTTT	CASSLAPGRLGGNTIYF
TRBV4-3	NA	TRBJ2-7	many	TGCGCCAGCAGCCAAGATAGAGCAGGGGCCTACGAGCAGTACTTC	CASSQDRAGAYEQYF
TRBV2	TRBD1	TRBJ1-2	many	TGTGCCAGCATGGGACAGGGGAACTATGGCTACACCTTC	CASMGQGNYGYTF
TRBV27	TRBD2	TRBJ2-5	NA	TGTGCCAGTGGTCACCCTTTAGCGGGGCAAGAGACGGAGTACTTC	CASGHPLAGQETEYF
TRBV6-2/TRBV6-3	NA	TRBJ1-5	many	TGTGCCAGCAGTTACAGACGGAATAGCAATCAGCCCCAGCATTTT	CASSYRRNSNQPQHF
TRBV10-3	NA	TRBJ1-1	many	TGTGCCATCAGTGAGTATAAAGGGGACACTGAAGCTTTCTTT	CAISEYKGDTEAFF
TRBV5-1	TRBD2	TRBJ2-5	many	TGCGCCAGCAGCCCAAGGACTAGCGGGAGGGCCGGAGAGACCCAGTACTTC	CASSPRTSGRAGETQYF
TRBV6-5	TRBD2	TRBJ2-7	many	TGTGCCAGCAGTTACGGGGCGGGGGGTTCTATGGAGTACTTC	CASSYGAGGSMEYF
TRBV2	NA	TRBJ1-2	NA	TGTGCCAGCAGTGGATGGAGAGGGGACAATTCTAACTATGGCTACACCTTC	CASSGWRGDNSNYGYTF
TRBV6-1	NA	TRBJ2-5	NA	TGTGCCAGCAGTCCGGCTAGCGCTTTACAAGAGACCCAGTACTTC	CASSPASALQETQYF
TRBV11-3	TRBD1	TRBJ2-5	many	TGTGCCAGCAGCCCCAGGGACAGACAAGAGACCCAGTACTTC	CASSPRDRQETQYF
TRBV11-2	NA	TRBJ2-7	many	TGTGCCAGCAGCTTAGATCGAAGAGGGAGAGCCTACGAGCAGTACTTC	CASSLDRRGRAYEQYF
TRBV4-3	NA	TRBJ2-2	many	TGCGCCAGCAGCCAAGCTCCTGGGAACACCGGGGAGCTGTTTTTT	CASSQAPGNTGELFF
TRBV11-2	TRBD2	TRBJ2-2	NA	TGTGCCAGCAGCTTAGACATTCAGGCTAGCGGGACGAACACCGGGGAGCTGTTTTTT	CASSLDIQASGTNTGELFF
TRBV7-8	NA	TRBJ2-7	many	TGTGCCAGCAGCCCACGAACAGGGAGCTCCTACGAGCAGTACTTC	CASSPRTGSSYEQYF
TRBV6-2/TRBV6-3	NA	TRBJ1-3	NA	TGTGCCAGCAAGTTCTCCAGGCAAAACTCTGGAAACACCATATATTTT	CASKFSRQNSGNTIYF
TRBV12-3/TRBV12-4	NA	TRBJ1-6	many	TGTGCCAGCAGTTTATCCTGGCTGACCAGGGTATCACCCCTCCACTTT	CASSLSWLTRVSPLHF